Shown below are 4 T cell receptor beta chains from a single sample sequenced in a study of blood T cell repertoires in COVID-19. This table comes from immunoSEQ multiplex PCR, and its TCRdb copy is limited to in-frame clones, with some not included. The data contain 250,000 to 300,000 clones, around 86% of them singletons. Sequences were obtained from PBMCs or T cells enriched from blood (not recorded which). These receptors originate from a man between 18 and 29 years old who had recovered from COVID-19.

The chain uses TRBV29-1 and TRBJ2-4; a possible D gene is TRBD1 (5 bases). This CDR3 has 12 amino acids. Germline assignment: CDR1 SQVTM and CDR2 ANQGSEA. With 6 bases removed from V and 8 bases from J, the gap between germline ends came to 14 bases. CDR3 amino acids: CSVLTGSDIQYF. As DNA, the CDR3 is TGCAGCGTACTCACAGGCTCGGACATTCAGTACTTC.

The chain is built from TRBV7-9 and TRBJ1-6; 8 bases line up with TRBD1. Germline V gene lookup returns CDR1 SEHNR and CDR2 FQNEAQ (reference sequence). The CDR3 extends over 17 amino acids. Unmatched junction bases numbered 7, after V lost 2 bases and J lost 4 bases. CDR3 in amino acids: CASSLSSGGRYNSPLHF. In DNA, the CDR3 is TGTGCCAGCAGCTTAAGTTCAGGGGGCCGTTATAATTCACCCCTCCACTTT.

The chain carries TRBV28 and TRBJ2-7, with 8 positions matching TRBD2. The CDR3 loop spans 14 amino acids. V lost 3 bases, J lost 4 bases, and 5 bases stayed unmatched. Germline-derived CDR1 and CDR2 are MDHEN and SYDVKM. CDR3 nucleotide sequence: TGTGCCAGCAGTTTTCGGGAGGGCCCGTACGAGCAGTACTTC. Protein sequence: CASSFREGPYEQYF. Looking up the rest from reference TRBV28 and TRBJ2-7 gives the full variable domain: DVKVTQSSRYLVKRTGEKVFLECVQDMDHENMFWYRQDPGLGLRLIYFSYDVKMKEKGDIPEGYSVSREKKERFSLILESASTNQTSMYLCASSFREGPYEQYFGPGTRLTVT.

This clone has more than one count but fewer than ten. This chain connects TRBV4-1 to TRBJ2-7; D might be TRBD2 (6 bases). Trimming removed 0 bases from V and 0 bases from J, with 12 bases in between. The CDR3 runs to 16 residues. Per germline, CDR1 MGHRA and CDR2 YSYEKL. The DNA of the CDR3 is TGCGCCAGCAGCCAAGAAGAGGCGGGGACCTCCTACGAGCAGTACTTC. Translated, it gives CASSQEEAGTSYEQYF.